This T cell receptor beta chain was identified in a study of spatial heterogeneity in lung cancer. Study-level background: Consistently, beta-chain sequences turned up in larger numbers than alpha-chain sequences did.

A unique molecular identifier was carried by every single TCR cDNA molecule. TCRdb ran MiXCR on the 5' RACE reads and lists one entry per CDR3 protein. This sample carries roughly 1,400 distinct CDR3 sequences, 10% to 15% of them seen once, and the ten largest clones take roughly 15%. By proportion, this clonotype is medium-sized. The time point was: sample taken at primary tumor resection. The donor population consisted of some 67 patients with untreated, early-stage non-small cell lung cancer. In each case, whole RNA from tumor, nontumor lung or frozen PBMC was sequenced unsorted. The CDR3 is made up of 10 amino acids. Trimming took 9 bases from V and 11 from J; bases not matched to a gene: 7. Germline loops: CDR1 LNHDA, CDR2 SQIVND (reference sequence).

This chain connects TRBV19 to TRBJ2-7, with TRBD1 matching 7 bases. The clonotype comes from a male donor with early-stage non-small cell lung cancer. Material: normal lung tissue next to the tumor, obtained at surgery. The CDR3 here is CASTTGWEYF. The CDR3 nucleotides read TGTGCCAGCACGACAGGGTGGGAGTACTTC.